This TCR beta chain was profiled in a study of identical twins. In TCRdb, the 5' RACE reads were re-called with MiXCR into one record per CDR3 protein. The table has 500,000 to 700,000 distinct CDR3 sequences, just over 7% seen once. Ten or more counts support this clonotype. The data were also submitted as part of a second study, on yellow fever vaccine responses in identical twins.

Source material: PBMCs. The source of this sequence is a woman aged 18-29 years in good health.

DNA of the CDR3: TGCAGTGCCCTATCAGGGGCGCAGTCTAATGAAAAACTGTTTTTT. This codes for CSALSGAQSNEKLFF. The gene calls are TRBV20-1 and TRBJ1-4; perhaps TRBD1 as D (6 bases). Germline values: CDR1 DFQATT, CDR2 SNEGSKA (reference sequence). The CDR3 runs 15 residues. Deletions cut 6 bases from V and 3 bases from J, with 17 bases between.